The rows below give T cell receptor beta chains drawn from one sample of a study of CD8+ T cells in alopecia areata. Only in-frame clones appear in the TCRdb table, and some are missing; sequencing was by immunoSEQ multiplex PCR. The sample lists 110,000 to 150,000 clones, approximately 86% occurring once. Sequencing used CD8+ T cells sorted from blood, obtained at week 4, from a patient treated with tofacitinib. These receptors all stem from a human donor with alopecia areata. Each CDR3 is given with its conserved first and last residue. Where a row states a size, it is once, few, many or the class of an expanded clone; other rows omit it.

TRBV10-3,-,CAISEEGQSLTIGYTF
TRBV2,-,CASSESRTFNYGYTF
TRBV11-2,-,CASSLGLAGELTDTQYF
TRBV5-1,once,CASSLDSSGNTIYF
TRBV19,-,CASSILGRADTQYF
TRBV7-9,few,CASSLGSGTGPGGYTF
TRBV30,-,CAWKGTSNEQFF
TRBV5-4,-,CATDQQGLNTEAFF
TRBV7-8,-,CASSPEAEQGGDTQYF
TRBV5-1,many,CASSVTSGDSYNEQFF
TRBV20-1,-,CSAPEYNEQFF
TRBV27,-,CASSLYPRREGYNEQFF
TRBV29-1,-,CSARTADGYTF
TRBV5-4,once,CASSMTGYGPYEQYF
TRBV5-1,-,CASSPEGLAGSYEQYF
TRBV27,-,CASSLSGGGFGYTF
TRBV19,many,CASSVGLAGGYEQYF
TRBV6-1,-,CATRGQNLETQYF
TRBV6-1,once,CASSNRESEQFF